This T cell receptor (beta chain) was captured in a study of T cell clonality in common variable immunodeficiency. Regarding the study as a whole: Common variable immunodeficiency TCR beta sequences reportedly had fewer deletions and N-nucleotide insertions. Authors noted CVID clonality's cause needs subpopulation repertoire sequencing.

Profiling relied on immunoSEQ multiplex PCR, and the TCRdb table lists in-frame clones only, not all of them. The sample includes about 66,000 clones, none of them occurring once. Caucasian heritage predominated among both patients and controls. About this clone: The antigen remains unidentified. The read finishes 3 residues shy of the CDR3 end, and the germline J gene is used to complete it.

V was pared by 3 bases and J by 8 bases, with 17 bases between. This CDR3 has 15 amino acids. Germline V gene data show CDR1 as SNHLY and CDR2 as FYNNEI. V gene TRBV2 combines with J gene TRBJ1-5; perhaps TRBD1 as D (6 bases). The receptor's source is a person between 18 and 75 years old in good health. The sequencing sample was made of peripheral blood mononuclear cells. CDR3 bases read: TGTGCCAGCAGTGATGGCGGGGGGCGGGGGGAGCCC. Its protein product is CASSDGGGRGEP. The entire CDR3 protein is CASSDGGGRGEPQHF.